Sequencing of this T cell receptor beta chain was carried out in a study of cytomegalovirus exposure and HLA in healthy donors. The overall study: Of the donors genotyped, several hundred in all, less than 90% fell in the Caucasian-associated ancestry cluster.

Samples came from healthy bone marrow donors. Study outcomes and limitations: When a later analysis compared HLA-associated TCR beta chains with equally common others, the HLA-associated chains turned out to be more clonally expanded and to have lower generation probabilities. Reportedly, cytomegalovirus status was diagnosed with high sensitivity and specificity.

The PCR contained 60 Vbeta and 13 Jbeta primers. Using immunoSEQ multiplex PCR, the repertoire was profiled, and TCRdb retains in-frame clones only, with some absent. Of 160,000 or so clones in the sample, 84% are singletons; the top ten hold more than 1.5%. Notes on this clone: The antigen is undetermined.

This TCR came from a man aged 18-30 years in good health and CMV-seronegative. Sample: PBMCs.

CDR3 sequence reads: CASSPRTGVRYEQYF. The CDR3 region has the DNA TGTGCCAGCAGCCCAAGGACAGGGGTCCGCTACGAGCAGTACTTC. V gene TRBV28 combines with J gene TRBJ2-7, with TRBD1 identical over 9 bases. Germline loops: CDR1 MDHEN, CDR2 SYDVKM. The CDR3 extends over 15 amino acids. V shed 6 bases, J shed 3 bases, and the junction held 9 bases outside the gene matches. The full variable domain, completed using reference TRBV28 and TRBJ2-7, is DVKVTQSSRYLVKRTGEKVFLECVQDMDHENMFWYRQDPGLGLRLIYFSYDVKMKEKGDIPEGYSVSREKKERFSLILESASTNQTSMYLCASSPRTGVRYEQYFGPGTRLTVT.